This T cell receptor (beta chain) was sequenced in a study of PD-1 blockade in mismatch repair-deficient tumors. Notes on the study in general: Tumor-resident clones, often absent from pretreatment blood, expanded after pembrolizumab and then contracted.

PCR or immunohistochemistry showed mismatch repair deficiency in every enrolled patient. Three pembrolizumab responders had their TCRs sequenced. The CDR3 runs 18 residues. Germline CDR1 is LNHDA and CDR2 is SQIVND (reference sequence). J gave up 3 bases and V 4 bases, and 17 bases lay outside the gene matches. TCRdb's copy holds only in-frame clones and misses some; the assay was immunoSEQ multiplex PCR. The sample holds fewer than 20,000 clones, more than 65% seen once. Regarding this clone: Its antigen is as yet unknown.

The V call is TRBV19, the J call TRBJ2-7; 8 bases are shared with TRBD1. This clonotype originated in an adult with mismatch repair-deficient cancer. Sequences were derived from PBMCs, sampled 4 weeks after starting pembrolizumab. The CDR3 coding sequence is TGTGCCAGTAGTACCCGACAGGGGAAAACGGGTAGAGGCTACGAGCAGTACTTC. Residues: CASSTRQGKTGRGYEQYF. Drawing the rest from reference TRBV19 and TRBJ2-7, the complete variable domain is DGGITQSPKYLFRKEGQNVTLSCEQNLNHDAMYWYRQDPGQGLRLIYYSQIVNDFQKGDIAEGYSVSREKKESFPLTVTSAQKNPTAFYLCASSTRQGKTGRGYEQYFGPGTRLTVT.